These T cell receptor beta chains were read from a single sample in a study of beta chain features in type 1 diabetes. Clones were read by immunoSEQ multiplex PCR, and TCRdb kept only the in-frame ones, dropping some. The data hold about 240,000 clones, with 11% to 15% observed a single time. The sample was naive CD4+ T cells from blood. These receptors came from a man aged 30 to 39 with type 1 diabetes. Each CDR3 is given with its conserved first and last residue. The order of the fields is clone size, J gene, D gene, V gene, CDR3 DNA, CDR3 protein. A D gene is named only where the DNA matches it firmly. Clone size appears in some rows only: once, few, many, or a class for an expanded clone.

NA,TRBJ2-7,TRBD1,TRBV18,TGTGCCAGCTCATCCGGGACAGGCGTTCTCGAGCAGTACTTC,CASSSGTGVLEQYF
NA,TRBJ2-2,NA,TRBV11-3,TGTGCCAGCAGCCACCCCCGGGCACAGGGGAACACCGGGGAGCTGTTTTTT,CASSHPRAQGNTGELFF
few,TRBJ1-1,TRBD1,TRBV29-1,TGCAGCGTTTGGACAGGGGTGAACACTGAAGCTTTCTTT,CSVWTGVNTEAFF
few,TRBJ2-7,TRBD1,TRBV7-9,TGTGCCAGCAGCCCCCGGACAGGGGGGGTCTACGAGCAGTACTTC,CASSPRTGGVYEQYF
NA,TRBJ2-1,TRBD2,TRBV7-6,TGTGCCAGCAGCTTGGGCGGGAGGACGTTCTACAATGAGCAGTTCTTC,CASSLGGRTFYNEQFF
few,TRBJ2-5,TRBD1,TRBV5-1,TGCGCCAGCAGCTTTACAGGGGGCGAGGAGACCCAGTACTTC,CASSFTGGEETQYF
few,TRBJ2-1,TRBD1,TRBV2,TGTGCCAGCAGTGAAGCGCAACAGGGGGCAAGGCAGTTCTTC,CASSEAQQGARQFF
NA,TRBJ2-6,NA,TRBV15,TGTGCCACCAGGAGCGGACGGCCTGGAAGTGGGGCCAACGTCCTGACTTTC,CATRSGRPGSGANVLTF
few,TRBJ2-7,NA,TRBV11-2,TGTGCCAGCAGCTCACTGGGGGCTTTCTACGAGCAGTACTTC,CASSSLGAFYEQYF
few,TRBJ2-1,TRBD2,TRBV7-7,TGTGCTAGCAGCTCCACAGGCTGGGGGGGTGAGCAGTTCTTC,CASSSTGWGGEQFF
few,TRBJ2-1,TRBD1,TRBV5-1,TGCGCCAGCAGCACCCGGGACAGGGGGCAAAATGAGCAGTTCTTC,CASSTRDRGQNEQFF
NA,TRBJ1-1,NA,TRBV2,TGTGCCAGCAGTGACACAGGGTTCACTGAAGCTTTCTTT,CASSDTGFTEAFF
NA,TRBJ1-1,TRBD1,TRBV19,TGTGCCAGTAGTCTCTACACCGGGACAGGCCGGGCCGGGGGAACTGAAGCTTTCTTT,CASSLYTGTGRAGGTEAFF
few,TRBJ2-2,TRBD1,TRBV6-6,TGTGCCAGCAGTGGGGACAGCCCGAACACCGGGGAGCTGTTTTTT,CASSGDSPNTGELFF
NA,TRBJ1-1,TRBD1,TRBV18,TGTGCCAGCTCGGGACAGGAGGACGGGCTCGAGGAAGCTTTCTTT,CASSGQEDGLEEAFF
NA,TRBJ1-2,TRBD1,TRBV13,TGTGCCAGCAGCTTACGAGGGGGCCGAAAAGGCTACACCTTC,CASSLRGGRKGYTF
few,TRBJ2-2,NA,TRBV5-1,TGCGCCAGCAGCTTGGAGCCGGCAGGGAATACCGGGGAGCTGTTTTTT,CASSLEPAGNTGELFF
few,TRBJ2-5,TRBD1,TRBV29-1,TGCAGCGTACCGGACAGGGGGAACCAAGAGACCCAGTACTTC,CSVPDRGNQETQYF
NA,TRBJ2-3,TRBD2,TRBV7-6,TGTGCCAGCAGCTTAGGGGGGGGAAGAGATACGCAGTATTTT,CASSLGGGRDTQYF
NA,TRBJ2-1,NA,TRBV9,NA,CASSVAGGILFF
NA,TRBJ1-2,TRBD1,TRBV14,TGTGCCAGCGGCCCGGGACAGCACTATGGCTACACCTTC,CASGPGQHYGYTF
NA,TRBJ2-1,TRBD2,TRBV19,TGTGCCAGTACTAGCGGGGGGAATGAGCAGTTCTTC,CASTSGGNEQFF
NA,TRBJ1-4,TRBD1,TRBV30,TGTGCCTGGAGTTTGGGACAGGGGACTGAAAAACTGTTTTTT,CAWSLGQGTEKLFF